This entry describes one TCR beta chain. Its specificity is unknown. Measured with immunoSEQ multiplex PCR; TCRdb has only the in-frame clones, and not every one. The table records some 59,000 clones, just under 90% of them present only once. This entry is derived from a study of OX40 agonist ivuxolimab in advanced cancers. Trimming removed 0 bases from V and 5 bases from J, with 13 bases in between. Germline V gene lookup returns CDR1 SGHTA and CDR2 FQGTGA. The CDR3 totals 15 residues. Study outcomes and limitations: Partial responders at 0.1-3.0 mg/kg showed near-lowest clonal expansion.

The sequence was obtained from an adult with an advanced solid tumor such as melanoma, head and neck, liver or kidney cancer. This chain links TRBV7-3 with TRBJ2-5; D remains unclear. This specimen consisted of CD4+ or CD8+ T cells sorted from blood, obtained in a trial of the OX40 agonist ivuxolimab. CDR3 loop: CASSLTGTRGETQYF. CDR3 nucleotides: TGTGCCAGCAGCTTAACAGGCACCCGTGGGGAGACCCAGTACTTC.